Sequencing of this T cell receptor (beta chain) was carried out in a study of T cell repertoires in cytomegalovirus infection. Study details: Public TCR beta signatures marked donors with CMV infection and the matching HLA. Study-wide findings and caveats: The ex vivo response showed dominance by HLA-C-restricted CMV-specific TCR beta clonotypes. The cumulative frequency of public TCR beta families distinguished individuals who carried CMV together with the relevant HLA.

TCRdb processed the reads anew with MiXCR; each CDR3 protein has one entry. This table has about 260,000 distinct CDR3 sequences, roughly 9% appearing once. The CDR3 is 14 residues long. The V gene end was trimmed by 6 bases and the J gene end by 2 bases; junction bases not matched to a gene: 5. The sample holds many counts of this clonotype. What it recognizes is unknown. The genes are TRBV12-3 or TRBV12-4 and TRBJ2-3, with 7 nucleotides matching TRBD1. Source material: PBMCs. This receptor was identified in a human donor in good health (CMV status not recorded). Some clones in this sample may be carry-over from other donors' samples. The DNA of the CDR3 is TGTGCCAGCAGCCGGGACAGTTTCACAGATACGCAGTATTTT. Amino acid sequence: CASSRDSFTDTQYF.